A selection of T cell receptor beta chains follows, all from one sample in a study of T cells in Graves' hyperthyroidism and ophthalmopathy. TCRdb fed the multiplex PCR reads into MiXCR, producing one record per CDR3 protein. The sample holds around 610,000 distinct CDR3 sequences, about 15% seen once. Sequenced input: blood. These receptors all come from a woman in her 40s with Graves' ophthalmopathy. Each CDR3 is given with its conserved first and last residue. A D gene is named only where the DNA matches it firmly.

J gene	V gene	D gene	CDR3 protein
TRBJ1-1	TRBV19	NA	CASSMWTAIEAFF
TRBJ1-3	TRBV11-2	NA	CASSPHMGHSTGNTIYF
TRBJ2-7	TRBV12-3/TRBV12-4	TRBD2	CASSQTRGVAYEQYF
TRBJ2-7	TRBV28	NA	CASSFRDLFGEQYF
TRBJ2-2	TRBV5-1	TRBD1	CASKRQGASTGELFF
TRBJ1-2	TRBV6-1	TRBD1	CASSDPTGALNYGYTF
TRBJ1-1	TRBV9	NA	CASSEEGVNTEAFF
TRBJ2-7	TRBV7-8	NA	CASSPMQGSTYEQYF
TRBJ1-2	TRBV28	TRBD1	CASNRGYYGYTF
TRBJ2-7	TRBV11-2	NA	CASTPTPTSYEQYF
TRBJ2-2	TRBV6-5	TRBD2	CASSYTGLAGYSGELFF
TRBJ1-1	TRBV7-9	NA	CASKPGKIFEAFF
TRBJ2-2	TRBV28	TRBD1	CAGSSGQGATGELFF
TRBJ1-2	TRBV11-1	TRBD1	CASSFLGQGGSYGYTF
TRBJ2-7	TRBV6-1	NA	CASSEAEADPYERYF
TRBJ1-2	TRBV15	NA	CATSRERAGGRTYGYTF
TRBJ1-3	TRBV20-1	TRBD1	CSARDRGRFSGNTIYF
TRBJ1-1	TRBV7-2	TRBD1	CASSTRQGYTEAFF
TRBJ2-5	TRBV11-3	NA	CASSLTGLTYKETQYF
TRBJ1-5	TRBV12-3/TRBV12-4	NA	CASSFGRSPSIHQPQHF
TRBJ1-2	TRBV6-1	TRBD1	CASGQAGDYGYTF
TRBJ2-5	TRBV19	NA	CASSMDRGYGLQGGETQYF
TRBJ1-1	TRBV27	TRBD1	CASAGGRGLMNTEAFF
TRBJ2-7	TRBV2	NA	CASSFTSASSYEQYF
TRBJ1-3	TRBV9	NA	CASTDPRVGNTIYF
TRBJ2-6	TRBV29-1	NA	CSVGGDSGANVLTF
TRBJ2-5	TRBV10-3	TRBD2	CAISESTAGGIETQYF
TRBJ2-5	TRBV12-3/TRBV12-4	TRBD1	CASNWDRGRRETQYF
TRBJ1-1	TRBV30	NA	CAWTSPGGGRGTEAFF
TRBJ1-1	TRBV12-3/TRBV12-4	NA	CASRQGRNTEAFF